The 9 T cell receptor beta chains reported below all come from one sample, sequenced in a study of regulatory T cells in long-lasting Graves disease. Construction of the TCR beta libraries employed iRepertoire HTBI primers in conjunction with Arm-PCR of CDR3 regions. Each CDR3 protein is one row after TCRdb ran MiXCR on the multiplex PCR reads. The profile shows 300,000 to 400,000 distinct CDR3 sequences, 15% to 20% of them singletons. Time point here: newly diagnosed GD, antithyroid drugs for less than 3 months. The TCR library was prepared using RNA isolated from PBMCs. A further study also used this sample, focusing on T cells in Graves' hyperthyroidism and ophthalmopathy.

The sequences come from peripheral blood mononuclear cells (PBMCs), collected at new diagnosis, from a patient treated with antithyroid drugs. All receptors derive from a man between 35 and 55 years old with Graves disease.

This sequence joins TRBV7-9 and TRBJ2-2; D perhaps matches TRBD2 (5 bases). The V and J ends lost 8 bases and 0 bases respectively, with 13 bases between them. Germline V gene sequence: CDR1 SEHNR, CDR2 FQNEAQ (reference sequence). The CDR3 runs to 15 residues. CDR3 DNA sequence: TGTGCCAGCGGAAATAGCGAAACGAACACCGGGGAGCTGTTTTTT. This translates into CASGNSETNTGELFF.

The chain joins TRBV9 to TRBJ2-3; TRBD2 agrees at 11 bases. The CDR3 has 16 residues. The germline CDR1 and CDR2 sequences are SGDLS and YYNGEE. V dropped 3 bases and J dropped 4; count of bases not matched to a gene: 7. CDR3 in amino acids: CASSAYPSGGSDTQYF. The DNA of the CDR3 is TGTGCCAGCAGCGCTTACCCTAGCGGGGGGTCAGATACGCAGTATTTT.

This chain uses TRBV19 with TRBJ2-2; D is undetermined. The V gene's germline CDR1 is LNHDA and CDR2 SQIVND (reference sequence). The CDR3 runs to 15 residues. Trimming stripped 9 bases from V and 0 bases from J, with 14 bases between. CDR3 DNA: TGTGCCAGCCGATCTGTCAGATCGAACACCGGGGAGCTGTTTTTT. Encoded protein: CASRSVRSNTGELFF. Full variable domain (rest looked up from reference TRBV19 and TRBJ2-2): DGGITQSPKYLFRKEGQNVTLSCEQNLNHDAMYWYRQDPGQGLRLIYYSQIVNDFQKGDIAEGYSVSREKKESFPLTVTSAQKNPTAFYLCASRSVRSNTGELFFGEGSRLTVL.

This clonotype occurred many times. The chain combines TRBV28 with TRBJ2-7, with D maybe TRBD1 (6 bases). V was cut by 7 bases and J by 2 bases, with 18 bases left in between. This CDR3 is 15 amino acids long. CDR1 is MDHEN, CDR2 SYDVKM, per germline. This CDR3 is CASIRGGGIAYEQYF. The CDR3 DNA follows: TGTGCCAGCATCCGGGGTGGGGGCATTGCCTACGAGCAGTACTTC.

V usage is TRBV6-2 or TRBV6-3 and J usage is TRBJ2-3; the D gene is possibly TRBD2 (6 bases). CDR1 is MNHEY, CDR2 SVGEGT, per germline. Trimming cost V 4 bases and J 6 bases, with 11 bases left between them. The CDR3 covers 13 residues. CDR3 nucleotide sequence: TGTGCCAGCAGTTCCTACAGCGGGGATACGCAGTATTTT. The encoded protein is CASSSYSGDTQYF.

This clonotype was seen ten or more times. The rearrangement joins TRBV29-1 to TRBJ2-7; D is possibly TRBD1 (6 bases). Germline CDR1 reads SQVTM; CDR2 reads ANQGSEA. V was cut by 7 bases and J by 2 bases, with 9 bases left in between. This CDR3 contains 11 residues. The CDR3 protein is CSAGTTYEQYF. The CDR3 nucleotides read TGCAGCGCTGGGACAACCTACGAGCAGTACTTC.

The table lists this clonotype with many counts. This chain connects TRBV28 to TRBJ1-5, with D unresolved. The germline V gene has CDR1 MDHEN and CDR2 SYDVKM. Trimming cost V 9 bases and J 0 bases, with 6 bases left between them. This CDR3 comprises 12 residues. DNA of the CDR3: TGTGCCAGTCACAGTAGCAATCAGCCCCAGCATTTT. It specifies CASHSSNQPQHF.

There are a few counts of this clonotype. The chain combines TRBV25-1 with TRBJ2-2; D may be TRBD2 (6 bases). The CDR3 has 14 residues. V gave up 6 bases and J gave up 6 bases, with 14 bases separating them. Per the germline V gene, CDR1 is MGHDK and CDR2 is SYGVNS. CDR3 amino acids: CASSVTSRAGELFF. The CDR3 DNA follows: TGTGCCAGCAGCGTAACTAGCAGGGCCGGGGAGCTGTTTTTT.

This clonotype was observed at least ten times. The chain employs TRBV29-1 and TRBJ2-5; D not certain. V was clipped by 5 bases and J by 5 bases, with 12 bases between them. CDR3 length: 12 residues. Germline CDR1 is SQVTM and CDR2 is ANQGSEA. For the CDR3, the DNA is TGCAGCGTTCGCGAACGGCGGGAGACCCAGTACTTC. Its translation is CSVRERRETQYF. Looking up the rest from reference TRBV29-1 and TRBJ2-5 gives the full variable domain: SAVISQKPSRDICQRGTSLTIQCQVDSQVTMMFWYRQQPGQSLTLIATANQGSEATYESGFVIDKFPISRPNLTFSTLTVSNMSPEDSSIYLCSVRERRETQYFGPGTRLLVL.